This entry lists 10 T cell receptor beta chains sequenced from one sample in a study of chemoradiotherapy in HPV16-positive cancers. Sequencing was performed with immunoSEQ multiplex PCR; in TCRdb, only in-frame clones are kept and a portion is missing. In the table there are fewer than 40,000 clones, around 93% of which are singletons. Sample: blood, taken from a patient who underwent chemoradiotherapy. These TCRs come from a human donor with HPV-associated anogenital cancer.

This clone was recorded only once. This chain connects TRBV6-6 to TRBJ1-3; no definite D call. Trimming removed 0 bases from V and 6 bases from J, with 9 bases in between. CDR3 length: 14 amino acids. Germline lookup yields CDR1 MNHNY and CDR2 SVGAGI (reference sequence). The CDR3 DNA follows: TGTGCCAGCAGTTACTCGCTTCATGAAAACACCATATATTTT. Translated, it gives CASSYSLHENTIYF.

The V call is TRBV6-1, the J call TRBJ2-3, with D possibly being TRBD1 (6 bases). Trimming took off 4 bases at V and 1 base at J, with 24 bases between the two ends. This CDR3 region has 19 residues. CDR1 is MNHNS and CDR2 is SASEGT in the germline V gene. CDR3: CASSAPETGSAWGTDTQYF. Here the CDR3 DNA reads TGTGCCAGCAGTGCCCCGGAAACAGGGTCCGCGTGGGGCACAGATACGCAGTATTTT.

The genes are TRBV2 and TRBJ1-5, with D maybe TRBD1 (5 bases). The V and J ends lost 6 bases and 1 base respectively, with 19 bases between them. CDR3 size: 17 residues. The V gene's germline CDR1 is SNHLY and CDR2 FYNNEI. CDR3 coding DNA: TGTGCCAGCAGCACATGGGGGAGAGGGCGGAGCAATCAGCCCCAGCATTTT. Encoded protein: CASSTWGRGRSNQPQHF.

The chain is built from TRBV23-1 and TRBJ1-5; D not certain. TRBV23-1 is flagged as an ORF with uncertain function. The CDR3 totals 15 residues. V was shortened by 1 base and J by 0 bases, with 7 bases between the two germline ends. The CDR3 reads CASSQFGHSNQPQHF. The DNA for the CDR3 is TGCGCCAGCAGTCAATTCGGCCATAGCAATCAGCCCCAGCATTTT.

CDR3 amino acids: CASSQLGTGELFF. CDR3 DNA: TGCGCCAGCAGCCAGCTGGGAACCGGGGAGCTGTTTTTT. The chain recombines TRBV4-3 with TRBJ2-2; D remains unclear. Germline assignment: CDR1 LGHNA and CDR2 YSLEER. The V gene lost 3 bases and the J gene lost 5 bases, with 7 bases spanning the gap. This CDR3 comprises 13 residues.

This clone showed up just a few times. CDR3: CASSMLGQAEAFF. Here the CDR3 DNA reads TGTGCCAGTAGTATGTTGGGACAGGCTGAAGCTTTCTTT. V is TRBV19 and J is TRBJ1-1; 8 nucleotides agree with TRBD1. The CDR3 is 13 residues long. J lost 6 bases, V lost 3 bases, and 3 bases had no gene match. CDR1 LNHDA and CDR2 SQIVND come from the germline V gene (reference sequence).

V usage is TRBV19 and J usage is TRBJ1-1, with 8 bases aligning to TRBD1. This CDR3 is built from 14 residues. The germline V gene has CDR1 LNHDA and CDR2 SQIVND (reference sequence). Trimming cost V 4 bases and J 5 bases; bases outside gene matches: 6. CDR3: CASSSQGAWTEAFF. CDR3 sequence (DNA): TGTGCCAGTAGTAGCCAGGGGGCTTGGACTGAAGCTTTCTTT.

The chain uses TRBV7-2 and TRBJ1-1; D might be TRBD1 (6 bases). V lost 5 bases and J lost 9, with 19 bases in between. Germline CDR1 reads SGHTA; CDR2 reads FQGNSA. There are 14 residues in the CDR3. CDR3 bases: TGTGCCAGCAGCCAAGGGACAACATCACTGAAAGCTTTCTTT. Residues: CASSQGTTSLKAFF.

The genes are TRBV6-4 and TRBJ2-2; 9 nucleotides agree with TRBD2. The ends lost 4 bases at V and 7 bases at J; junction bases unmatched: 10. The length of the CDR3 is 16 residues. Germline V gene sequence: CDR1 MRHNA, CDR2 SNTAGT. The CDR3 loop reads CASSVSPGLASGELFF. In DNA form, the CDR3 reads TGTGCCAGCAGTGTGAGCCCGGGACTAGCTAGCGGGGAGCTGTTTTTT.

This chain joins TRBV27 and TRBJ2-7, with 8 nucleotides matching TRBD2. CDR1 MNHEY and CDR2 SMNVEV come from the germline V gene (reference sequence). Trimming took 3 bases from V and 3 from J; bases not matched to a gene: 4. The CDR3 covers 14 residues. CDR3 DNA: TGTGCCAGCAGTTTTGATAGCGGGGTCTACGAGCAGTACTTC. The encoded protein is CASSFDSGVYEQYF.